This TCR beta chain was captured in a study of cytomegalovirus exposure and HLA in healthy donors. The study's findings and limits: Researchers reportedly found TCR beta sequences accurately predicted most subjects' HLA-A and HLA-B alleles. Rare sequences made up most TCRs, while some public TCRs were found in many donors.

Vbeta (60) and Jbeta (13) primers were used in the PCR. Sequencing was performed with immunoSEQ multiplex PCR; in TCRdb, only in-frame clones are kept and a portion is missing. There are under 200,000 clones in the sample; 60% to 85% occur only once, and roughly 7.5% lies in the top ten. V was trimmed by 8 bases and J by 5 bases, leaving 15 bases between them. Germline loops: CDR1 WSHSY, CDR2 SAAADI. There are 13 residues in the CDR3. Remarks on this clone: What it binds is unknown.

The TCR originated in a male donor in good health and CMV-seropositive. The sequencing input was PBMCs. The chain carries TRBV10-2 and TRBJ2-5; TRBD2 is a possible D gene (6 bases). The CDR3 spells CASRSGPRETQYF. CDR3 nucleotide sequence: TGCGCCAGCCGCAGCGGGCCCAGGGAGACCCAGTACTTC.